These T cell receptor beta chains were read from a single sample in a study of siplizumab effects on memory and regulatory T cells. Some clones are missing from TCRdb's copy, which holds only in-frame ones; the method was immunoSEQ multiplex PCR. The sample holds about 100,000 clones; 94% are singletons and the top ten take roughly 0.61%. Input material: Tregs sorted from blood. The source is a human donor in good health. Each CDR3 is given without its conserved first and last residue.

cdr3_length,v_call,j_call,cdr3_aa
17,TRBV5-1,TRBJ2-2,ASSSTSGRARLGTGELF
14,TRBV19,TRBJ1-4,ASSHHVGRVLEKLF
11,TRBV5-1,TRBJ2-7,ASSLQGVYEQY
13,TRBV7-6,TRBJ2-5,ASSHMRARQETQY
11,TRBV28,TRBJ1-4,ASSIHPNEKLF
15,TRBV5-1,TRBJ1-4,ANSLASGRALAEKLF
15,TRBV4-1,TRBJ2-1,ASSLRGGTGNRDEQF
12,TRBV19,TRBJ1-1,ASSILRGGTEAF
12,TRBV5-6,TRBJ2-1,ASSLGGTGNEQF
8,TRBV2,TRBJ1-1,ASSYTEAF
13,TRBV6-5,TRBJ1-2,ASSYLGTGGGGYT
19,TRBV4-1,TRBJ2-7,ASSQALGQGRAFPYYYEQY
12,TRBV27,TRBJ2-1,ASTGTGNSNEQF
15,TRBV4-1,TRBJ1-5,ASSPGQFASSNQPQH
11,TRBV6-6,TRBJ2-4,ASSGTERGIQY
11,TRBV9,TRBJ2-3,ASSVEPGDTQY
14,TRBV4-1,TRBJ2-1,ASSQARGASYNEQF
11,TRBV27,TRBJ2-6,ASSTSGANVLT
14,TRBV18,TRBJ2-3,ASSPLAGGNTDTQY
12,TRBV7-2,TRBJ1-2,ASSLSVPSGGYT
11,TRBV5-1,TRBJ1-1,ASSLAGHKEAF
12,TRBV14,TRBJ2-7,ASSRTGESYEQY
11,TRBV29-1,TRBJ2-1,SVVIVSYNEQF
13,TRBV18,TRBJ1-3,ASSPSRGAGNTIY
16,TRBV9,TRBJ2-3,ASSGGSGSIAGTDTQY
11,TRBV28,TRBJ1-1,ASSFGRRTEAF
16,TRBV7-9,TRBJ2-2,ASSLKAGLAVIRRELF
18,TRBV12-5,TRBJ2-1,ASGLGPGGPARLSYNEQF
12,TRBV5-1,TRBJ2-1,ASSLMDSNNEQF
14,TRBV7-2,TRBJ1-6,ASSLSGSSYNSPLH
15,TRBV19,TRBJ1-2,ASSIRNSGTLGYGYT
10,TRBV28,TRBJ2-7,ASSFHRDEQY
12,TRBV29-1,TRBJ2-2,SVRFDSVTGELF
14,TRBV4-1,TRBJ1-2,ASSQETGALPYGYT
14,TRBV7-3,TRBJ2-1,ASSPNRRALNNEQF
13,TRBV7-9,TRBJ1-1,ASSSDRVLNTEAF
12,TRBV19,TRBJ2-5,ASSILGSQETQY
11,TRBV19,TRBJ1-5,ASRTGSNQPQH
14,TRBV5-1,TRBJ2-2,ASSLEASGRTGELF
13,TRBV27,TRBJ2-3,ASSLLAGVGDTQY
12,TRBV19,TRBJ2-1,ASSIGTPAPGQF
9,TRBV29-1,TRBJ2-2,SVGGAGELF
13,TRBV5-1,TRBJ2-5,ASSPLWGVEKTQY
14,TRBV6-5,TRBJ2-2,ASSYPTSGNTGELF
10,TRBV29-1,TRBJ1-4,SGGTGAQKLF
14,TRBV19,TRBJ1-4,ASSWTQGSSNEKLF
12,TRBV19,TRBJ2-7,ASSSSGFGDEQY
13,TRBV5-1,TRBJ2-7,ASGVVAGSSYEQY
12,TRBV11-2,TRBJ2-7,ASTEQGLLGEQY
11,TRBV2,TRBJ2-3,ASIPRASDTQY
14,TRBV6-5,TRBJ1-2,ASSWDRQAHHRGYT
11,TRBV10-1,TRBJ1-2,ASSEVKNYGYT
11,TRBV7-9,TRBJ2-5,ASIAGALETQY
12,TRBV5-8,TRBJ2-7,ASSSLAGNGEQY
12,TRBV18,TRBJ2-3,ASSPPRPTDTQY
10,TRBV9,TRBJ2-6,ASTSGANVLT
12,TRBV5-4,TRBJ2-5,ASSLYALGETQY